These T cell receptor beta chains were read from a single sample in a study of neurological immune-mediated disorders. A single record per CDR3 protein comes from TCRdb applying MiXCR to the 5' RACE reads. The profile shows about 48,000 distinct CDR3 sequences, about 9.4% of them singletons. Sequenced input: PBMCs. The receptors were sampled from a middle-aged woman with HTLV-1-associated myelopathy (HAM/TSP). CDR3s include the opening cysteine and the closing phenylalanine or tryptophan. Fields, in order: D gene, V gene, J gene, clone size, CDR3 DNA, CDR3 protein. The D gene is left open where the match is weak. Expanded clones get a size class; other rows say once, few or many, or leave the size out.

>.|TRBV5-1|TRBJ1-6|many
TGCGCCAGCAGCTTGGCCGGATATGCACCCCTCCACTTT
CASSLAGYAPLHF
>.|TRBV6-2/TRBV6-3|TRBJ2-1|many
TGTGCCAGCACTGGGAGCTCCTACAATGAGCAGTTCTTC
CASTGSSYNEQFF
>TRBD1|TRBV12-3/TRBV12-4|TRBJ2-7|many
TGTGCCAGCAGTTTACGCCGGGACAGGGCCTACGAGCAGTACTTC
CASSLRRDRAYEQYF
>.|TRBV4-2|TRBJ1-2|many
TGTGCCAGCAGCTTGCGGTTCTCAGGCTATGGCTACACCTTC
CASSLRFSGYGYTF
>TRBD2|TRBV7-2|TRBJ2-5|many
TGTGCCAGCAGCTTATTTATTTCCAGCGGGGTTTTGGAGACCCAGTACTTC
CASSLFISSGVLETQYF
>TRBD1|TRBV18|TRBJ2-5|.
TGTGCCAGCTCACCATGGCCAGGGGGCGAGACCCAGTACTTC
CASSPWPGGETQYF
>TRBD2|TRBV5-1|TRBJ2-2|.
TGCGTCAGCAGCACCGGACTAGCGGGCTACACCGGGGAGCTGTTTTTT
CVSSTGLAGYTGELFF
>.|TRBV20-1|TRBJ1-5|many
TGCAGTGCTAGAGAGGAGCTGGACCAGCCCCAGCATTTT
CSAREELDQPQHF
>TRBD2|TRBV6-2/TRBV6-3|TRBJ2-3|many
TGTGCCAGCAAGTTTTTGCCCGCCAGCGGGGGGGCCCCAGATACGCAGTATTTT
CASKFLPASGGAPDTQYF
>.|TRBV7-3|TRBJ2-2|many
TGTGCCAGCGGCCCTGTCGGACCGAACACCGGGGAGCTGTTTTTT
CASGPVGPNTGELFF
>.|TRBV9|TRBJ2-3|many
TGTGCCAGCAGCCGAACGGGACAAGCAGATACGCAGTATTTT
CASSRTGQADTQYF
>.|TRBV3-1|TRBJ1-3|many
TGTGCCAGCAGCCAAGGAGCTGGGGCTGGAAACACCATATATTTT
CASSQGAGAGNTIYF
>TRBD1|TRBV5-1|TRBJ2-1|many
TGCGCCAGCAGGCGACAGGGCATAGCCACCGACAATGAGCAGTTCTTC
CASRRQGIATDNEQFF
>.|TRBV9|TRBJ1-2|many
TGTGCCAGCAGCTCGTACCTCGGAGCCTATGGCTACACCTTC
CASSSYLGAYGYTF
>.|TRBV12-3/TRBV12-4|TRBJ1-1|many
TGTGCCAGCAGCCTAGGGCCGGGGGGAAATGAAGCTTTCTTT
CASSLGPGGNEAFF
>TRBD1|TRBV12-3/TRBV12-4|TRBJ2-2|many
TGTGCCAGCAGCCGGGGACAGGTGAACACCGGGGAGCTGTTTTTT
CASSRGQVNTGELFF
>.|TRBV6-2/TRBV6-3|TRBJ2-6|many
TGTGCCAGCAGCCGCTCTGGCTCTGGGGCCAACGTCCTGACTTTC
CASSRSGSGANVLTF
>.|TRBV20-1|TRBJ2-7|many
TGCAGTGCTAGAGATCCGAAGGGACGGGCCCCCTACGAGCAGTACTTC
CSARDPKGRAPYEQYF
>.|TRBV21-1|TRBJ2-3|many
TGTGCCAGCAGCAGCCCGGCCCGATTCCTTCTAGTGTCAGAAACAGATACGCAGTATTTT
CASSSPARFLLVSETDTQYF
>.|TRBV28|TRBJ2-6|many
TGTGCCAGCAGTTTTGAGCGGACAGGGGCCAACGTCCTGACTTTC
CASSFERTGANVLTF
>.|TRBV4-3|TRBJ1-5|many
TGCGCCAGCAGCCAAGGAGTGACAAAGAATCAGCCCCAGCATTTT
CASSQGVTKNQPQHF
>TRBD1|TRBV3-1|TRBJ2-7|many
TGTGCCAGCAGCACCTGGACAGGACCTTCGGGATCCTACGAGCAGTACTTC
CASSTWTGPSGSYEQYF
>.|TRBV20-1|TRBJ1-1|many
TGCAGTGCTAGAGGAGGGGCTGAAGCTTTCTTT
CSARGGAEAFF
>.|TRBV12-3/TRBV12-4|TRBJ1-6|many
TGTGCCAGCAGTTTAGCGCTGGGTTCACCCCTCCACTTT
CASSLALGSPLHF
>TRBD1|TRBV6-6|TRBJ2-7|many
TGTGCCAGCAGAATGACAGGGGGATACGAGCAGTACTTC
CASRMTGGYEQYF
>.|TRBV11-2|TRBJ2-7|many
TGTGCCAGCAGCTTAAATCCCCCGGTTCTAGCAACCTACGAGCAGTACTTC
CASSLNPPVLATYEQYF
>TRBD1|TRBV2|TRBJ2-6|many
TGTGCCAGCAGTGAAGGACAGGGGACCCACATTCCTGGGGCCAACGTCCTGACTTTC
CASSEGQGTHIPGANVLTF
>TRBD2|TRBV3-1|TRBJ2-2|many
TGTGCCAGCCGTTCGGGACTAGCGGGGGGACACACCGGGGAGCTGTTTTTT
CASRSGLAGGHTGELFF